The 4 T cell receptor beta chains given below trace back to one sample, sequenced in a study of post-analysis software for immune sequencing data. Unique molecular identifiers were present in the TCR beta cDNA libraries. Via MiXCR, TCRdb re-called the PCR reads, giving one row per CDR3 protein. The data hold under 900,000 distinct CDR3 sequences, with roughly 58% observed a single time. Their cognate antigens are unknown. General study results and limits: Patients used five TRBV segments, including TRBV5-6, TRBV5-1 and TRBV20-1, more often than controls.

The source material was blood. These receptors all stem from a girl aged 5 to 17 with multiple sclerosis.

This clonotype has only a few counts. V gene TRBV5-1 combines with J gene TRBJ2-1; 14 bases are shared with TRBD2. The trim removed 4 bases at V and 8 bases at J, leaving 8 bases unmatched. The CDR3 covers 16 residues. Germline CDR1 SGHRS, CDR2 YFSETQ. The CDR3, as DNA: TGCGCCAGCAGCGGGGGGACTAGCGGGAGTAGGTATGAGCAGTTCTTC. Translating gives CASSGGTSGSRYEQFF.

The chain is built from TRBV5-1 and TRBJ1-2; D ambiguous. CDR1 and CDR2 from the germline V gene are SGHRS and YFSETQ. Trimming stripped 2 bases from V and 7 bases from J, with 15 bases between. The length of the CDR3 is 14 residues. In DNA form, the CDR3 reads TGCGCCAGCAGCTTTGTGAACGGTTCGTTTGGCTACACCTTC. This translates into CASSFVNGSFGYTF.

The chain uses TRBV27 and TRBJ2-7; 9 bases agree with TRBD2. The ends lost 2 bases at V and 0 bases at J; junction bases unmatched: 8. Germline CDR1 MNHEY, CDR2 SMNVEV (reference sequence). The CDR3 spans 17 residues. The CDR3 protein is CASSLRLAEISSYEQYF. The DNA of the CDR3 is TGTGCCAGCAGTTTACGACTAGCGGAGATAAGCTCCTACGAGCAGTACTTC.

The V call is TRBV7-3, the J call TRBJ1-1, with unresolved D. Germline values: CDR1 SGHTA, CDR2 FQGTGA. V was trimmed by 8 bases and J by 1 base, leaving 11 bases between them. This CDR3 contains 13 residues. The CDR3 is CASSVWTNTEAFF. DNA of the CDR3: TGTGCCAGCTCCGTCTGGACGAACACTGAAGCTTTCTTT.